Each of the 24 T cell receptor beta chains below was sequenced from the same sample in a study of cytomegalovirus exposure and HLA in healthy donors. It was with 60 Vbeta and 13 Jbeta primers that the PCR ran. Profiled with immunoSEQ multiplex PCR; TCRdb holds only in-frame clones, not every one. The repertoire holds about 93,000 clones, with 82% as singletons. The sequencing input was PBMCs. The receptor set was obtained from a man aged 45 to 65 in good health and CMV-seronegative.

The chain links TRBV11-3 to TRBJ2-1; 8 nucleotides match TRBD2. Germline V gives CDR1 SGHNT, CDR2 YENEEA. This CDR3 region has 15 residues. V dropped 6 bases and J dropped 2; count of bases not matched to a gene: 6. The CDR3 is CASSPAGVTYNEQFF. CDR3 DNA sequence: TGTGCCAGCAGTCCAGCGGGAGTGACCTACAATGAGCAGTTCTTC.

J is TRBJ2-1 and V is TRBV21-1; the table's D call TRBD2 went unverified against the DNA. TRBV21-1 has pseudogene status. The CDR3 contains 18 residues. The CDR3 sequence: CASSKPQASGDPYNEQFF. In DNA form, the CDR3 reads TGTGCCAGCAGCAAACCCCAAGCTAGCGGGGATCCCTACAATGAGCAGTTCTTC.

The chain has TRBV28 and TRBJ2-5; possibly TRBD2 for D (7 bases). V lost 3 bases and J lost 5, with 19 bases in between. This CDR3 comprises 16 residues. From germline, CDR1 is MDHEN and CDR2 SYDVKM. CDR3 in amino acids: CASSLGGGRGSETQYF. The DNA of the CDR3 is TGTGCCAGCAGTTTGGGGGGGGGCCGGGGGTCGGAGACCCAGTACTTC.

The chain is built from TRBV7-3 and TRBJ2-7; 14 nucleotides match TRBD2. Looked up from germline, CDR1 is SGHTA and CDR2 is FQGTGA. The CDR3 spans 17 residues. V lost 0 bases to trimming and J lost 5 bases; unmatched junction nucleotides: 6. CDR3 sequence reads: CASSLTGTSGSGNEQYF. The CDR3 DNA follows: TGTGCCAGCAGCTTAACGGGGACTAGCGGGAGTGGCAACGAGCAGTACTTC.

The V call is TRBV18, the J call TRBJ2-7, with D tentatively TRBD2 (5 bases). Looked up from germline, CDR1 is KGHSH and CDR2 is LQKENI. Deletions cut 6 bases from V and 2 bases from J, with 11 bases between. The CDR3 is made up of 13 amino acids. The CDR3 region has the DNA TGTGCCAGCTCCCGGACTCATACCTACGAGCAGTACTTC. It yields the protein CASSRTHTYEQYF.

The CDR3 spells CASSESGLAGSGELFF. The CDR3 coding sequence is TGTGCCAGTAGTGAATCGGGACTAGCGGGTTCCGGGGAGCTGTTTTTT. The chain uses TRBV19 and TRBJ2-2; 12 nucleotides align to TRBD2. The CDR3 is made up of 16 amino acids. In germline, CDR1 is LNHDA, CDR2 SQIVND (reference sequence). V lost 5 bases to trimming and J lost 6 bases; unmatched junction nucleotides: 7.

This chain joins TRBV7-5 and TRBJ2-2; the table's D call of TRBD2 was not tested on the DNA. TRBV7-5 corresponds to a pseudogene. The CDR3 has 20 residues. CDR3 DNA: TGTGCCAGAAGCCCCCGAGATAGCGGGAGTGTCGGAGTGGACACCGGGGAGCTGTTTTTT. Translating gives CARSPRDSGSVGVDTGELFF.

This clone was found a few times. The chain carries TRBV30 and TRBJ1-3; D is perhaps TRBD1 (5 bases). Germline lookup yields CDR1 GTSNPN and CDR2 SVGIG (reference sequence). The CDR3 length is 15 residues. Trimming stripped 3 bases from V and 0 bases from J, with 12 bases between. CDR3 sequence: CAWSRGLISGNTIYF. The CDR3 region has the DNA TGTGCCTGGAGCCGGGGACTGATCTCTGGAAACACCATATATTTT.

This chain links TRBV7-8 with TRBJ2-7; the match to TRBD2 covers 14 bases. This CDR3 has 15 amino acids. V shed 5 bases and J 6 bases; nucleotides not matched to a gene: 6. The germline V gene encodes CDR1 SGHVS and CDR2 FQNEAQ. The CDR3: CASSLGLAGGGEQYF. The CDR3 DNA follows: TGTGCCAGCAGCCTCGGACTAGCGGGAGGCGGCGAGCAGTACTTC.

This chain's CDR3 is CASSLRGQGGLIGNQPQHF. The CDR3 bases are TGTGCCAGCAGTTTGAGGGGACAGGGGGGACTGATAGGCAATCAGCCCCAGCATTTT. This chain uses TRBV27 with TRBJ1-5; 11 bases map to TRBD1. CDR3 length: 19 residues. The V and J ends lost 3 bases and 2 bases, in that order; junction bases with no gene match: 12. Germline-derived CDR1 and CDR2 are MNHEY and SMNVEV (reference sequence).

The rearrangement uses TRBV9 and TRBJ1-4; TRBD1 matches 8 bases. The CDR3 consists of 15 residues. After removal of 3 bases from V and 6 bases from J, the junction contained 7 bases not matched to a gene. Per the germline V gene, CDR1 is SGDLS and CDR2 is YYNGEE. CDR3 in amino acids: CASSARTGNDEKLFF. DNA for the CDR3: TGTGCCAGCAGCGCCCGGACAGGGAACGATGAAAAACTGTTTTTT.

The V gene is TRBV5-1, the J gene TRBJ2-1; 12 positions match TRBD2. This CDR3 region has 14 residues. V was pared by 6 bases and J by 8 bases, with 6 bases of the junction left unmatched. The germline V gene encodes CDR1 SGHRS and CDR2 YFSETQ. Here the CDR3 reads CASTPTSGSDEQFF. CDR3 DNA sequence: TGCGCCAGCACCCCGACTAGCGGGAGCGATGAGCAGTTCTTC.

This chain links TRBV7-8 with TRBJ2-7, with D possibly matching TRBD2 (5 bases). V was shortened by 3 bases and J by 5 bases, with 17 bases between the two germline ends. Germline V gene data show CDR1 as SGHVS and CDR2 as FQNEAQ. The CDR3 runs to 15 residues. In DNA, the CDR3 is TGTGCCAGCAGCTTGGTGGAAGGAGCGGTCCACGAGCAGTACTTC. Its protein is CASSLVEGAVHEQYF.

This rearrangement joins TRBV18 to TRBJ1-1; tentatively, D is TRBD1 (6 bases). This CDR3 is 14 amino acids long. Trimming left V 2 bases short and J 4 bases short, with 11 bases between. Looked up from germline, CDR1 is KGHSH and CDR2 is LQKENI. The CDR3 is CASSPSRGGTEAFF. DNA of the CDR3: TGTGCCAGCTCACCATCCAGGGGCGGCACTGAAGCTTTCTTT.

The V and J genes are TRBV5-1 and TRBJ2-7; 10 nucleotides match TRBD1. J lost 2 bases, V lost 5 bases, and 7 bases had no gene match. The CDR3 length is 15 residues. CDR1 SGHRS and CDR2 YFSETQ come from the germline V gene. The CDR3 sequence is CASSLGQGPTYEQYF. The CDR3 DNA is TGCGCCAGCAGTCTGGGACAGGGGCCAACCTACGAGCAGTACTTC.

This chain links TRBV6-4 with TRBJ1-2; TRBD1 matches at 8 bases. V was clipped by 3 bases and J by 7 bases; unmatched bases: 1. This CDR3 has 12 amino acids. Germline CDR1 is MRHNA and CDR2 is SNTAGT. The CDR3 DNA follows: TGTGCCAGCAGTGAGACAGGGGTTGGCTACACCTTC. Translating it yields CASSETGVGYTF.

The V gene is TRBV19, the J gene TRBJ1-6; 7 positions agree with TRBD1. Germline V lookup: CDR1 LNHDA, CDR2 SQIVND (reference sequence). This CDR3 has 15 residues. The trim removed 3 bases at V and 10 bases at J, leaving 9 bases unmatched. The CDR3 region has the DNA TGTGCCAGTAGTATCCAGACAGGGTCAGGATCACCCCTCCACTTT. Translation: CASSIQTGSGSPLHF.

V and J are TRBV6-6 and TRBJ1-1, with a tentative D call TRBD1 (6 bases). In germline, CDR1 is MNHNY, CDR2 SVGAGI (reference sequence). The CDR3 spans 16 residues. V shed 2 bases and J shed 1 base, with 14 bases lying between them. The CDR3 protein is CASSYPKGGWNTEAFF. The CDR3 region has the DNA TGTGCCAGCAGTTACCCTAAGGGGGGGTGGAACACTGAAGCTTTCTTT.

V is TRBV2 and J is TRBJ2-5; TRBD1 is a possible D gene (5 bases). The J call may be in error: the DNA end matches TRBJ2-7 better. CDR1 and CDR2 from the germline V gene are SNHLY and FYNNEI. The CDR3 is 14 amino acids. CDR3 coding DNA: TGTGCCAGCAGAGTACCTTCGGACATGACCGAGCAGTACTTC. As protein: CASRVPSDMTEQYF.

The V call is TRBV2, the J call TRBJ1-3, with D perhaps TRBD1 (5 bases). The CDR3 has 14 amino acids. The V end lost 6 bases, the J end lost 0 bases, and 9 bases lay between the germline ends. From germline, CDR1 is SNHLY and CDR2 FYNNEI. The DNA for the CDR3 is TGTGCCAGCAGGGGACTCATCTCTGGAAACACCATATATTTT. It yields the protein CASRGLISGNTIYF.

This clone has only one observation. This chain joins TRBV9 and TRBJ2-3, with a tentative D call TRBD2 (6 bases). The CDR3 contains 14 residues. V shed 6 bases and J shed 2 bases, with 13 bases lying between them. The germline gives CDR1 SGDLS, CDR2 YYNGEE. CDR3: CASNLGTATDTQYF. The CDR3, as DNA: TGTGCCAGCAACCTAGGGACTGCCACAGATACGCAGTATTTT. Full variable domain (rest looked up from reference TRBV9 and TRBJ2-3): DSGVTQTPKHLITATGQRVTLRCSPRSGDLSVYWYQQSLDQGLQFLIQYYNGEERAKGNILERFSAQQFPDLHSELNLSSLELGDSALYFCASNLGTATDTQYFGPGTRLTVL.

The chain recombines TRBV9 with TRBJ1-1, with TRBD1 matching over 7 bases. The CDR3 is made up of 12 amino acids. J gave up 8 bases and V 0 bases, and 1 base lay outside the gene matches. CDR1 SGDLS and CDR2 YYNGEE come from the germline V gene. For the CDR3, the DNA is TGTGCCAGCAGCGTAGGGACAGGAGAAGCTTTCTTT. Translation: CASSVGTGEAFF. The whole variable domain, remainder taken from reference TRBV9 and TRBJ1-1, is DSGVTQTPKHLITATGQRVTLRCSPRSGDLSVYWYQQSLDQGLQFLIQYYNGEERAKGNILERFSAQQFPDLHSELNLSSLELGDSALYFCASSVGTGEAFFGQGTRLTVV.

The gene calls are TRBV21-1 and TRBJ2-3; TRBD2 is taken as the D call from the table, unchecked against the DNA. TRBV21-1 is deemed a pseudogene. The CDR3 runs to 16 residues. Written as DNA, the CDR3 is TGTGCCAGCAGTCCGCGGGGAACTATTTACACAGATACGCAGTATTTT. It codes for CASSPRGTIYTDTQYF.

The V and J genes are TRBV2 and TRBJ2-7; 11 bases align to TRBD1. Per germline, CDR1 SNHLY and CDR2 FYNNEI. Germline trimming cut 1 base from V and 3 bases from J; bases unmatched to any gene: 2. This CDR3 is built from 15 residues. Written as DNA, the CDR3 is TGTGCCAGCAGTGAAGTCGGGACAGGGGGCTACGAGCAGTACTTC. Residues: CASSEVGTGGYEQYF.